The 3 T cell receptor beta chains reported below all come from one sample, sequenced in a study of blood T cells in healthy people across ages. For the second PCR, which ran for about 6 to 12 cycles, a sample-barcoded 5' primer and a J-beta primer mix were used. TCRdb re-called the 5' RACE reads with MiXCR, one entry per CDR3 protein. The table shows around 780,000 distinct CDR3 sequences, with around 25% occurring only once. These data also featured in a second study, about T cells of mothers and their children.

The sample consisted of blood. These receptor sequences come from a boy aged 5-17 years in good health.

The rearrangement links TRBV4-1 to TRBJ1-2; D is unclear. CDR1 and CDR2 from the germline V gene are MGHRA and YSYEKL. Trimming left V 4 bases short and J 5 bases short, with 14 bases between. This CDR3 has 14 amino acids. The CDR3 loop is CASSPDATNYGYTF. CDR3 DNA: TGCGCCAGCAGCCCAGATGCGACAAATTATGGCTACACCTTC.

The chain recombines TRBV12-3 or TRBV12-4 with TRBJ1-3; tentative D call: TRBD1 (6 bases). The CDR3 consists of 16 residues. Trimming stripped 5 bases from V and 9 bases from J, with 23 bases between. This CDR3 reads CASSLRDGTLRGTIYF. As DNA, the CDR3 is TGTGCCAGCAGTCTCAGGGACGGGACACTTCGGGGCACCATATATTTT.

This clonotype was counted a few times. The gene calls are TRBV4-1 and TRBJ2-1; D is unresolved. Germline V gene data show CDR1 as MGHRA and CDR2 as YSYEKL. The CDR3 is 14 amino acids. Deletions cut 0 bases from V and 9 bases from J, with 12 bases between. The CDR3 spells CASSQDPTMFEQFF. The CDR3 region has the DNA TGCGCCAGCAGCCAAGACCCTACTATGTTTGAGCAGTTCTTC.